What follows are 14 T cell receptor beta chains derived from one specimen sequenced in a study of blood T cell repertoires in COVID-19. Libraries were prepared by immunoSEQ multiplex PCR; TCRdb keeps only in-frame clonotypes and omits some of them. The sample carries roughly 500,000 clones, roughly 87% recorded once. The source material was peripheral blood. All receptors come from a man aged 18 to 29 with COVID-19, enrolled during active disease.

V and J are TRBV7-6 and TRBJ1-1; 8 bases agree with TRBD1. The length of the CDR3 is 18 residues. Germline CDR1 SGHVS, CDR2 FNYEAQ. With V trimmed by 0 bases and J by 0 bases, 9 bases remained unmatched. The CDR3 loop reads CASSLAPGTGLMNTEAFF. The CDR3, as DNA: TGTGCCAGCAGCTTAGCCCCCGGGACAGGATTAATGAACACTGAAGCTTTCTTT.

The rearrangement uses TRBV6-1 and TRBJ1-2; D possibly corresponds to TRBD1 (5 bases). The V gene lost 0 bases and the J gene lost 2 bases, with 7 bases spanning the gap. This CDR3 spans 14 amino acids. Germline loops: CDR1 MNHNS, CDR2 SASEGT. The CDR3 here is CASSEAKGNYGYTF. The DNA for the CDR3 is TGTGCCAGCAGTGAAGCAAAGGGGAACTATGGCTACACCTTC.

This sequence joins TRBV6-5 and TRBJ2-1; tentative D call: TRBD2 (5 bases). V was clipped by 8 bases and J by 7 bases, with 15 bases between them. This CDR3 contains 13 residues. Per the germline V gene, CDR1 is MNHEY and CDR2 is SVGAGI. CDR3: CASSDFPGNEQFF. In DNA, the CDR3 is TGTGCCAGCTCGGACTTCCCGGGTAATGAGCAGTTCTTC.

The chain is built from TRBV28 and TRBJ2-7; the match to TRBD2 covers 15 bases. CDR3 length: 17 residues. The germline V gene has CDR1 MDHEN and CDR2 SYDVKM. Trimming at V came to 6 bases and at J to 3 bases, leaving 9 bases not matched to a gene. The CDR3 spells CASSPGLAGGLHYEQYF. CDR3 nucleotides: TGTGCCAGCAGCCCGGGACTAGCGGGGGGATTACACTACGAGCAGTACTTC.

The count of this clone is one. The CDR3 DNA follows: TGTGCCATCCAGCCGGCAGGGGGACAAGGTAACGAGCAGTACTTC. Residues: CAIQPAGGQGNEQYF. This chain uses TRBV5-4 with TRBJ2-7, with 7 positions matching TRBD1. Germline values: CDR1 SGHNT, CDR2 YYREEE (reference sequence). This CDR3 contains 15 residues. Trimming took 9 bases from V and 5 from J; bases not matched to a gene: 17.

This clone has a single count. The chain is built from TRBV5-6 and TRBJ1-6; the match to TRBD1 covers 7 bases. The CDR3 covers 18 residues. V shed 4 bases and J 5 bases; nucleotides not matched to a gene: 15. Germline-derived CDR1 and CDR2 are SGHDT and YYEEEE. CDR3 nucleotide sequence: TGTGCCAGCAGCCTCGACCGGGGGGGACAGTGGGATAATTCACCCCTCCACTTT. Translated, it gives CASSLDRGGQWDNSPLHF.

The chain combines TRBV3-1 (or the pseudogene TRBV3-2) with TRBJ2-2; unclear D gene. Between the trimmed V and J ends, which lost 1 base and 1 base, there was a span of 7 bases. This CDR3 contains 15 residues. Germline V gene lookup returns CDR1 LGHDT and CDR2 YNNKEL (reference sequence). The CDR3 DNA sequence: TGTGCCAGCAGCCAAGGGGCTGGGAACACCGGGGAGCTGTTTTTT. Its translation: CASSQGAGNTGELFF.

V usage is TRBV30 and J usage is TRBJ1-2; no reliable D call. There are 13 residues in the CDR3. Germline values: CDR1 GTSNPN, CDR2 SVGIG (reference sequence). V was trimmed by 0 bases and J by 4 bases, leaving 9 bases between them. CDR3 DNA sequence: TGTGCCTGGAGTGTGTATGCGGTCTATGGCTACACCTTC. Its translation is CAWSVYAVYGYTF.

The chain employs TRBV18 and TRBJ2-1; 7 positions agree with TRBD1. The junction had 12 bases not matched to a gene; V was cut back by 4 bases and J by 15 bases. The CDR3 length is 13 residues. Germline V gene lookup returns CDR1 KGHSH and CDR2 LQKENI. The CDR3 spells CASSLNRQGATFF. DNA of the CDR3: TGTGCCAGCTCACTAAACCGACAGGGAGCAACGTTCTTC. Full variable domain (missing parts from reference TRBV18 and TRBJ2-1): NAGVMQNPRHLVRRRGQEARLRCSPMKGHSHVYWYRQLPEEGLKFMVYLQKENIIDESGMPKERFSAEFPKEGPSILRIQQVVRGDSAAYFCASSLNRQGATFFGPGTRLTVL.

The chain joins TRBV4-1 to TRBJ2-5, with TRBD2 identical over 8 bases. The CDR3 runs to 16 residues. CDR1 MGHRA and CDR2 YSYEKL come from the germline V gene. The J segment lost 3 bases and the V segment lost 1 base, leaving 7 bases of the junction unmatched. The CDR3 spells CASSQVLAGGKETQYF. For the CDR3, the DNA is TGCGCCAGCAGCCAAGTTCTGGCGGGAGGTAAAGAGACCCAGTACTTC.

The rearrangement links TRBV6-5 to TRBJ2-7, with unresolved D. V shed 7 bases and J shed 0 bases, with 13 bases lying between them. The germline CDR1 and CDR2 sequences are MNHEY and SVGAGI. This CDR3 region has 14 residues. CDR3 loop: CASTGDLRSYEQYF. DNA of the CDR3: TGTGCCAGCACTGGAGACCTCCGCTCCTACGAGCAGTACTTC.

J is TRBJ2-3 and V is TRBV7-9; D is unclear. Trimming took off 5 bases at V and 2 bases at J, with 11 bases between the two ends. The CDR3 is 14 amino acids. CDR1 SEHNR and CDR2 FQNEAQ come from the germline V gene (reference sequence). The CDR3 coding sequence is TGTGCCAGCAGCCAGATCGCCTTCACAGATACGCAGTATTTT. Its protein product is CASSQIAFTDTQYF.

The J gene is TRBJ1-1, the V gene TRBV6-6, with D perhaps TRBD1 (5 bases). Germline CDR1 is MNHNY and CDR2 is SVGAGI (reference sequence). V lost 6 bases and J 4 bases, leaving 6 bases between the germline ends. CDR3 length: 11 residues. CDR3 sequence (DNA): TGTGCCAGCAGGGACACCACTGAAGCTTTCTTT. Encoded protein: CASRDTTEAFF.

The CDR3 spells CASSLDDGVGGTEAFF. The CDR3 nucleotides are TGTGCCAGCAGCTTAGATGACGGGGTGGGGGGCACTGAAGCTTTCTTT. The chain links TRBV11-2 to TRBJ1-1, with D perhaps TRBD1 (5 bases). V was pared by 0 bases and J by 4 bases, with 15 bases between. This CDR3 has 16 amino acids. Looked up from germline, CDR1 is SGHAT and CDR2 is FQNNGV.